Listed below are T cell receptor beta chains from one sample, sequenced in a study of Tregs in tolerant kidney transplant recipients. The table came from immunoSEQ multiplex PCR; TCRdb's copy has only in-frame clones and leaves some out. The profile shows 120,000 or so clones, roughly 92% of them singletons. Sequenced sample: CD4+ T cells from blood. The source is a human donor in good health. The CDR3 runs from the conserved cysteine through the conserved F or W. Each record gives: J gene, D gene, clone size, V gene, CDR3 protein, CDR3 DNA. D genes are given only for firm matches. Size is stated for part of the rows, as once, few or many counts, or as a class when the clone is expanded.

j_gene: TRBJ1-1
d_gene: NA
abundance: NA
v_gene: TRBV10-3
CDR3aa: CAISEEPFQGAFF
CDR3nt: TGTGCCATCAGTGAGGAACCCTTCCAGGGAGCTTTCTTT

j_gene: TRBJ2-2
d_gene: NA
abundance: NA
v_gene: TRBV7-3
CDR3aa: CASSSRKGQIRSTGELFF
CDR3nt: TGTGCCAGCAGCTCTCGAAAAGGACAGATTCGGTCCACCGGGGAGCTGTTTTTT

j_gene: TRBJ1-4
d_gene: NA
abundance: once
v_gene: TRBV27
CDR3aa: CASSLSYQGPTNEKLFF
CDR3nt: TGTGCCAGCAGTTTATCGTACCAGGGACCGACCAATGAAAAACTGTTTTTT

j_gene: TRBJ1-1
d_gene: NA
abundance: NA
v_gene: TRBV2
CDR3aa: CASSAEMNTEAFF
CDR3nt: TGTGCCAGCAGTGCCGAGATGAACACTGAAGCTTTCTTT

j_gene: TRBJ1-2
d_gene: NA
abundance: NA
v_gene: TRBV30
CDR3aa: CAWDQGYGYTF
CDR3nt: TGTGCCTGGGATCAGGGTTATGGCTACACCTTC

j_gene: TRBJ2-3
d_gene: NA
abundance: NA
v_gene: TRBV29-1
CDR3aa: CSVPGAAQYF
CDR3nt: TGCAGCGTGCCAGGGGCCGCGCAGTATTTT

j_gene: TRBJ2-3
d_gene: NA
abundance: once
v_gene: TRBV6-5
CDR3aa: CASSLLRAPDTQYF
CDR3nt: TGTGCCAGCAGTCTCCTCCGGGCCCCAGATACGCAGTATTTT

j_gene: TRBJ1-1
d_gene: TRBD1
abundance: once
v_gene: TRBV2
CDR3aa: CASTGQGGTEAFF
CDR3nt: TGTGCCAGCACGGGACAGGGGGGCACTGAAGCTTTCTTT

j_gene: TRBJ2-3
d_gene: TRBD2
abundance: NA
v_gene: TRBV27
CDR3aa: CASSPRHPLGLAGGTPSTDTQYF
CDR3nt: TGTGCCAGCAGTCCCCGACATCCACTAGGACTAGCGGGAGGAACCCCTAGCACAGATACGCAGTATTTT

j_gene: TRBJ1-6
d_gene: NA
abundance: NA
v_gene: TRBV7-9
CDR3aa: CASSLNRANNSPLHF
CDR3nt: TGTGCCAGCAGTTTAAACAGGGCGAATAATTCACCCCTCCACTTT

j_gene: TRBJ1-4
d_gene: NA
abundance: NA
v_gene: TRBV15
CDR3aa: CATSRDRLVSEKLFF
CDR3nt: TGTGCCACCAGCAGAGATCGTCTTGTGAGCGAAAAACTGTTTTTT

j_gene: TRBJ1-1
d_gene: NA
abundance: NA
v_gene: TRBV6-6
CDR3aa: CASTGLGTIGTEAFF
CDR3nt: TGTGCCAGCACTGGGTTAGGGACAATAGGCACTGAAGCTTTCTTT

j_gene: TRBJ2-3
d_gene: NA
abundance: NA
v_gene: TRBV10-1
CDR3aa: CASSAGGLRASTDTQYF
CDR3nt: TGCGCCAGCAGTGCCGGGGGACTTCGTGCTAGCACAGATACGCAGTATTTT

j_gene: TRBJ2-3
d_gene: NA
abundance: NA
v_gene: TRBV11-1
CDR3aa: CASSFDSSTDTQYF
CDR3nt: TGTGCCAGCAGCTTTGACAGTAGCACAGATACGCAGTATTTT

j_gene: TRBJ1-2
d_gene: NA
abundance: NA
v_gene: TRBV19
CDR3aa: CASSMSPYGYTF
CDR3nt: TGTGCCAGTAGTATGAGCCCGTATGGCTACACCTTC

j_gene: TRBJ1-3
d_gene: NA
abundance: NA
v_gene: TRBV15
CDR3aa: CATSRTGNTIYF
CDR3nt: TGTGCCACCAGCCGAACTGGAAACACCATATATTTT

j_gene: TRBJ2-1
d_gene: NA
abundance: once
v_gene: TRBV19
CDR3aa: CASSSGPRYEQFF
CDR3nt: TGTGCCAGTTCTTCCGGGCCTCGCTATGAGCAGTTCTTC

j_gene: TRBJ1-4
d_gene: NA
abundance: NA
v_gene: TRBV19
CDR3aa: CASSPQEPGEKLFF
CDR3nt: TGTGCCAGTAGTCCCCAGGAACCGGGGGAAAAACTGTTTTTT

j_gene: TRBJ1-1
d_gene: NA
abundance: NA
v_gene: TRBV9
CDR3aa: CASSVEGREGTEAFF
CDR3nt: TGTGCCAGCAGCGTAGAGGGGCGGGAGGGGACTGAAGCTTTCTTT

j_gene: TRBJ1-1
d_gene: TRBD1
abundance: NA
v_gene: TRBV10-2
CDR3aa: CASSVTGGTEAFF
CDR3nt: TGCGCCAGCAGCGTGACAGGGGGCACTGAAGCTTTCTTT

j_gene: TRBJ1-6
d_gene: NA
abundance: NA
v_gene: TRBV5-1
CDR3aa: CASSLEGNNSPLHF
CDR3nt: TGCGCCAGCAGCTTGGAAGGGAATAATTCACCCCTCCACTTT

j_gene: TRBJ1-5
d_gene: NA
abundance: NA
v_gene: TRBV2
CDR3aa: CASSLRGPQHF
CDR3nt: TGTGCCAGCAGTCTGCGGGGGCCCCAGCATTTT

j_gene: TRBJ2-5
d_gene: NA
abundance: NA
v_gene: TRBV2
CDR3aa: CASSVSSGQETQYF
CDR3nt: TGTGCCAGCAGTGTCAGTTCTGGGCAGGAGACCCAGTACTTC

j_gene: TRBJ2-5
d_gene: NA
abundance: NA
v_gene: TRBV10-3
CDR3aa: CAISEPQETQYF
CDR3nt: TGTGCCATCAGTGAGCCCCAAGAGACCCAGTACTTC

j_gene: TRBJ1-1
d_gene: NA
abundance: NA
v_gene: TRBV29-1
CDR3aa: CSCREGIAEAFF
CDR3nt: TGCAGCTGTCGGGAAGGGATTGCTGAAGCTTTCTTT

j_gene: TRBJ2-2
d_gene: NA
abundance: once
v_gene: TRBV12-2
CDR3aa: CASRFYLLNTGELFF
CDR3nt: TGTGCAAGTCGCTTTTACCTGTTGAACACCGGGGAGCTGTTTTTT

j_gene: TRBJ2-5
d_gene: NA
abundance: NA
v_gene: TRBV18
CDR3aa: CASSPPGWETQYF
CDR3nt: TGTGCCAGCTCACCACCGGGGTGGGAGACCCAGTACTTC

j_gene: TRBJ2-7
d_gene: TRBD2
abundance: NA
v_gene: TRBV5-1
CDR3aa: CASSRGFASGWMESYEQYF
CDR3nt: TGCGCCAGCAGCCGGGGCTTTGCTAGCGGGTGGATGGAGTCCTACGAGCAGTACTTC

j_gene: TRBJ2-7
d_gene: NA
abundance: once
v_gene: TRBV2
CDR3aa: CASSAPGPRAYF
CDR3nt: TGTGCCAGCAGTGCCCCCGGGCCTAGAGCATACTTC

j_gene: TRBJ1-5
d_gene: NA
abundance: NA
v_gene: TRBV6-6
CDR3aa: CASSYQGGQPQHF
CDR3nt: TGTGCCAGCAGTTACCAGGGTGGACAGCCCCAGCATTTT

j_gene: TRBJ2-1
d_gene: TRBD2
abundance: NA
v_gene: TRBV18
CDR3aa: CASSPRTSGGAYNEQFF
CDR3nt: TGTGCCAGCTCACCACGGACTAGCGGGGGGGCCTACAATGAGCAGTTCTTC

j_gene: TRBJ1-3
d_gene: NA
abundance: NA
v_gene: TRBV11-2
CDR3aa: CASSLVENTIYF
CDR3nt: TGTGCCAGCAGCTTAGTGGAAAACACCATATATTTT

j_gene: TRBJ2-7
d_gene: NA
abundance: NA
v_gene: TRBV30
CDR3aa: CAWSKGGEQYF
CDR3nt: TGTGCCTGGAGTAAGGGAGGCGAGCAGTACTTC

j_gene: TRBJ2-2
d_gene: TRBD2
abundance: NA
v_gene: TRBV27
CDR3aa: CASSPSPFAGGTGELFF
CDR3nt: TGTGCCAGCAGTCCCAGCCCATTTGCGGGAGGCACCGGGGAGCTGTTTTTT

j_gene: TRBJ1-4
d_gene: NA
abundance: NA
v_gene: TRBV29-1
CDR3aa: CSVGDPGEKLFF
CDR3nt: TGCAGCGTTGGAGACCCTGGGGAAAAACTGTTTTTT

j_gene: TRBJ1-6
d_gene: NA
abundance: NA
v_gene: TRBV30
CDR3aa: CACPKLGPGNSPLHF
CDR3nt: TGTGCCTGCCCAAAATTGGGACCTGGGAATTCACCCCTCCACTTT

j_gene: TRBJ2-5
d_gene: TRBD2
abundance: NA
v_gene: TRBV18
CDR3aa: CASSQGLAGLGTQYF
CDR3nt: TGTGCCAGCTCCCAGGGACTAGCAGGACTGGGGACCCAGTACTTC

j_gene: TRBJ2-7
d_gene: NA
abundance: NA
v_gene: TRBV2
CDR3aa: CASLRVNEQYF
CDR3nt: TGTGCCAGTCTCAGGGTCAACGAGCAGTACTTC

j_gene: TRBJ2-5
d_gene: NA
abundance: NA
v_gene: TRBV9
CDR3aa: CASSVAPRGGETQYF
CDR3nt: TGTGCCAGCAGCGTAGCGCCGAGGGGGGGAGAGACCCAGTACTTC

j_gene: TRBJ2-2
d_gene: NA
abundance: NA
v_gene: TRBV6-5
CDR3aa: CASSYSGLGELFF
CDR3nt: TGTGCCAGCAGTTATAGCGGACTCGGGGAGCTGTTTTTT

j_gene: TRBJ1-1
d_gene: TRBD1
abundance: NA
v_gene: TRBV6-5
CDR3aa: CASTPSGGLRAFF
CDR3nt: TGTGCCAGCACCCCCTCAGGGGGTCTTCGCGCTTTCTTT

j_gene: TRBJ2-1
d_gene: TRBD2
abundance: NA
v_gene: TRBV5-4
CDR3aa: CASSSGLADQNEQFF
CDR3nt: TGTGCCAGCAGCTCGGGACTAGCGGATCAAAATGAGCAGTTCTTC

j_gene: TRBJ2-7
d_gene: NA
abundance: NA
v_gene: TRBV19
CDR3aa: CASSAQGFSGLSYEQYF
CDR3nt: TGTGCCAGTAGTGCCCAGGGTTTCTCCGGGCTAAGCTACGAGCAGTACTTC

j_gene: TRBJ2-4
d_gene: NA
abundance: NA
v_gene: TRBV15
CDR3aa: CATSRGWQSKNIQYF
CDR3nt: TGTGCCACCAGCAGAGGGTGGCAGTCCAAAAACATTCAGTACTTC

j_gene: TRBJ2-5
d_gene: NA
abundance: NA
v_gene: TRBV11-2
CDR3aa: CASSLAGSYETQYF
CDR3nt: TGTGCCAGCAGCTTAGCTGGCTCCTACGAGACCCAGTACTTC

j_gene: TRBJ2-5
d_gene: NA
abundance: NA
v_gene: TRBV5-1
CDR3aa: CASSLEGETQYF
CDR3nt: TGCGCCAGCAGCTTGGAAGGAGAGACCCAGTACTTC

j_gene: TRBJ1-1
d_gene: TRBD1
abundance: NA
v_gene: TRBV30
CDR3aa: CAWSVWDRRNTEAFF
CDR3nt: TGTGCCTGGAGTGTATGGGACAGGAGGAACACTGAAGCTTTCTTT

j_gene: TRBJ2-7
d_gene: NA
abundance: NA
v_gene: TRBV30
CDR3aa: CAIGWTVNPYEQYF
CDR3nt: TGTGCCATCGGGTGGACAGTGAATCCCTACGAGCAGTACTTC

j_gene: TRBJ2-1
d_gene: TRBD2
abundance: NA
v_gene: TRBV5-1
CDR3aa: CASSPQLAGVSYNEQFF
CDR3nt: TGCGCCAGCAGCCCTCAACTAGCGGGGGTCTCCTACAATGAGCAGTTCTTC

j_gene: TRBJ2-3
d_gene: TRBD2
abundance: NA
v_gene: TRBV7-3
CDR3aa: CASSLTSGGTDTQYF
CDR3nt: TGTGCCAGCAGCCTCACTAGCGGGGGCACAGATACGCAGTATTTT